The TCR beta chain under discussion was sequenced for a study of blood T cell repertoires in COVID-19. Study at large: COVID-19 samples from acute and convalescent phases originated in the United States, Italy and Spain. PBMCs, B-cell-depleted T cells, or T cells were the source of the cDNA or gDNA that made up the material.

In the authors' workflow: Amplified reference gene primers provided the basis for estimating nucleated cell counts. Produced via immunoSEQ multiplex PCR; TCRdb's table is partial and in-frame only. From that table come the V and J calls and clone size; the DNA was used to work out D and trimming. In the table there are some 42,000 clones, 75% to 80% of which are singletons. The CDR3 is 12 amino acids. With 2 bases removed from V and 10 bases from J, the gap between germline ends came to 6 bases. Germline-derived CDR1 and CDR2 are LGHDT and YNNKEL (reference sequence). The sequencing sample was made of peripheral blood. V and J are TRBV3-1 (or the pseudogene TRBV3-2) and TRBJ1-6; D ambiguous. This sequence originates from a woman between 65 and 79 years old with acute or convalescent COVID-19. In nucleotides, the CDR3 is TGTGCCAGCAGCCAACGCGAGTCACCCCTCCACTTT. Its protein product is CASSQRESPLHF.